This TCR beta chain was obtained from a study of T cells in Graves' hyperthyroidism and ophthalmopathy. Amplified regions were TCR beta CDR3 sequences from RNA transcripts. HTBI primers were used for first-round RT-PCR of the TCR CDR3. TCRdb fed the multiplex PCR reads into MiXCR, producing one record per CDR3 protein. The sample holds around 440,000 distinct CDR3 sequences; roughly 14% are singletons and the top ten take 14%. The sample holds many counts of this clonotype. The CDR3 extends over 14 amino acids. V shed 4 bases and J 6 bases; nucleotides not matched to a gene: 7. The germline gives CDR1 SGHRS, CDR2 YFSETQ.

The TCR comes from a woman in her late teens or twenties with Graves' hyperthyroidism. Sequences were obtained from blood. The chain is built from TRBV5-1 and TRBJ2-7; 10 bases are a match to TRBD2. CDR3 nucleotides: TGCGCCAGCAGCGCTTTAGCGGGAGGCCCCGAGCAGTACTTC. Translating gives CASSALAGGPEQYF.